Listed below are T cell receptor beta chains from one sample, sequenced in a study of cytomegalovirus exposure and HLA in healthy donors. Assay: immunoSEQ multiplex PCR; the TCRdb copy retains only in-frame clones and omits some. The data contain 110,000 to 150,000 clones, 85% to 95% of them singletons. Source material: PBMCs. The receptors were sampled from a man between 18 and 29 years old in good health and CMV-seropositive. Each CDR3 is given with its conserved first and last residue. A D gene is named only where the DNA matches it firmly. Not every row has a clone size; where given, it reads once, few, many or a size class.

16	few	.	TRBJ1-3	TRBV5-1	TGCGCCAGCAGCTTGGGGGGGACATCATCTGGAAACACCATATATTTT	CASSLGGTSSGNTIYF
12	.	.	TRBJ2-2	TRBV7-2	TGTGCCAGCAGCTACGTGTGGCCGGAGCTGTTTTTT	CASSYVWPELFF
15	.	TRBD1	TRBJ1-1	TRBV28	TGTGCCAGCACCCCGGGACAGAGAATGAACACTGAAGCTTTCTTT	CASTPGQRMNTEAFF
17	.	TRBD2	TRBJ2-7	TRBV7-8	TGTGCCAGCAGCCTCGCCCCTCCTAGCGGGAGTACCTACGAGCAGTACTTC	CASSLAPPSGSTYEQYF
13	.	TRBD1	TRBJ2-5	TRBV2	TGTGCCAGCAGTCAGACAGGGAAAGAGACCCAGTACTTC	CASSQTGKETQYF
11	.	.	TRBJ2-7	TRBV6-1	TGTGCCAGCAGGGGCAGCTACGAGCAGTACTTC	CASRGSYEQYF
14	.	TRBD1	TRBJ2-7	TRBV14	TGTGCCAGCAAAAGGACAGGGGGATCCTACGAGCAGTACTTC	CASKRTGGSYEQYF
14	.	.	TRBJ2-3	TRBV5-6	TGTGCCAGCAGCTTGCTAACTAGCACAGATACGCAGTATTTT	CASSLLTSTDTQYF
20	.	.	TRBJ2-7	TRBV11-2	TGTGCCAGCAGCTTAGATCGAGCGGCCAGGGACATCCAGAGCTCCTACGAGCAGTACTTC	CASSLDRAARDIQSSYEQYF
12	.	.	TRBJ2-3	TRBV9	TGTGCCAGCAGCGTAGGGGAGGATACGCAGTATTTT	CASSVGEDTQYF
14	.	.	TRBJ2-5	TRBV4-1	TGCGCCAGCAGCCAGAGGTCCGGACAAGAGACCCAGTACTTC	CASSQRSGQETQYF
14	once	TRBD2	TRBJ2-4	TRBV6-5	TGTGCCAGCAGCCCAACTAGCGGGGCAGACATTCAGTACTTC	CASSPTSGADIQYF
16	.	TRBD1	TRBJ1-1	TRBV14	TGTGCCAGCAGCCAAGGTTACTGGGACAGGGGTTCTGAAGCTTTCTTT	CASSQGYWDRGSEAFF
18	.	TRBD1	TRBJ2-1	TRBV13	TGTGCCAGCAGCCCAGGGACAGGGAATTCCTTTTCCATCAATGAGCAGTTCTTC	CASSPGTGNSFSINEQFF
16	.	TRBD2	TRBJ2-7	TRBV11-2	TGTGCCAGCAGCCCGGTCTTGGGTAGCGGGAGTTACGAGCAGTACTTC	CASSPVLGSGSYEQYF
17	.	.	TRBJ2-1	TRBV11-2	TGTGCCAGCAGCCCCGGTGGGCCATACACCACCTACAATGAGCAGTTCTTC	CASSPGGPYTTYNEQFF
11	.	.	TRBJ2-5	TRBV5-4	TGTGCCAGCAGCTCCGGGGAGACCCAGTACTTC	CASSSGETQYF
12	.	.	TRBJ2-5	TRBV7-6	TGTGCCAGCAGCTTAAGGGGAGAGACCCAGTACTTC	CASSLRGETQYF
14	.	TRBD1	TRBJ2-7	TRBV19	TGTGCCAGTAGAGCGACAGGGGGTTTGGTCGAGCAGTACTTC	CASRATGGLVEQYF
16	.	TRBD1	TRBJ1-6	TRBV6-5	TGTGCCAGCAGTTACCATAGACAGGGAAATAATTCACCCCTCCACTTT	CASSYHRQGNNSPLHF
13	.	TRBD1	TRBJ2-7	TRBV6-1	TGTGCCAGCAGTGAAGGGGACAGGGACGAGCAGTACTTC	CASSEGDRDEQYF
17	.	TRBD2	TRBJ2-1	TRBV5-6	TGTGCCAGCAGTCGGACTAGCGGGAGGTCCTCCTACAATGAGCAGTTCTTC	CASSRTSGRSSYNEQFF
17	.	TRBD2	TRBJ2-5	TRBV7-9	TGTGCCAGCTGGCTCGGGCTAGCGGGAGTGGAAGAAGAGACCCAGTACTTC	CASWLGLAGVEEETQYF
15	.	TRBD2	TRBJ2-7	TRBV2	TGTGCCAGCACCGGACTAGCGGGGGCCTCCTACGAGCAGTACTTC	CASTGLAGASYEQYF
13	.	.	TRBJ2-4	TRBV7-2	TGTGCCAGCAGCTTAACCCAGGGAGGCATTCAGTACTTC	CASSLTQGGIQYF
13	.	.	TRBJ1-5	TRBV2	TGTGCCAGCAGTCGGGACACCGGTCAGCCCCAGCATTTT	CASSRDTGQPQHF
13	.	.	TRBJ2-7	TRBV18	TGTGCCAGCTCACCCGGGGACTTCTACGAGCAGTACTTC	CASSPGDFYEQYF
14	.	.	TRBJ2-1	TRBV7-2	TGTGCCAGCAGCTCATCGGGAACCTACAATGAGCAGTTCTTC	CASSSSGTYNEQFF
15	.	.	TRBJ1-1	TRBV19	TGTGCCAGTAGTATAGGGGGGGGTGTAGACACTGAAGCTTTCTTT	CASSIGGGVDTEAFF
17	once	.	TRBJ2-6	TRBV19	TGTGCCAGTAGTATCCTCAGGGCCTCCTCTGGGGCCAACGTCCTGACTTTC	CASSILRASSGANVLTF
15	.	.	TRBJ2-5	TRBV5-1	TGCGCCAGCAGCTTGGGACTGACTGACCAAGAGACCCAGTACTTC	CASSLGLTDQETQYF
15	.	TRBD2	TRBJ2-5	TRBV7-6	TGTGCCAGCAGCTTAGCGAGGACTAGCCCGCAGACCCAGTACTTC	CASSLARTSPQTQYF
15	.	.	TRBJ1-1	TRBV7-9	TGTGCCAGCAGCTTAGTTACGGGAGGGTACACTGAAGCTTTCTTT	CASSLVTGGYTEAFF
13	.	.	TRBJ1-6	TRBV6-5	TGTGCCAGCAGTGCCATCCGGGATTCACCCCTCCACTTT	CASSAIRDSPLHF
14	.	TRBD2	TRBJ2-1	TRBV27	TGTGCCAGCAGAAAAGCGGGAGTGGGTAATGAGCAGTTCTTC	CASRKAGVGNEQFF
15	.	TRBD2	TRBJ2-7	TRBV7-9	TGTGCCAGCAGCTTCTCCCTTTATATTAGCGGGAAGCAGTACTTC	CASSFSLYISGKQYF
16	.	TRBD1	TRBJ2-2	TRBV23-1	TGTGCCAGCAGTCGGCGGACAGGGGAGGTAACCGGGGAGCTGTTTTTT	CASSRRTGEVTGELFF
14	.	.	TRBJ1-1	TRBV5-1	TGCGCCAGCAGCCCCGTTGGGGGCGGGGAGGGAGCTTTCTTT	CASSPVGGGEGAFF
12	once	.	TRBJ2-4	TRBV10-1	TGCGCCAGCAGTGAGTCGACGGGCATTCAGTACTTC	CASSESTGIQYF
13	.	.	TRBJ2-1	TRBV7-6	TGTGCCAGCAGCTTAGATCCACGGGATGAGCAGTTCTTC	CASSLDPRDEQFF
14	.	.	TRBJ1-1	TRBV25-1	TGTGCCAGCAGTGAAGTGACAGGGAACACTGAAGCTTTCTTT	CASSEVTGNTEAFF
16	.	TRBD2	TRBJ2-1	TRBV5-4	TGTGCCAGCAGCAGGGGAGGGGACGAAGGAAGGGATGAGCAGTTCTTC	CASSRGGDEGRDEQFF
13	once	TRBD2	TRBJ2-3	TRBV19	TGTGCCAGTAGTATAGATACAGCGGGAACGCAGTATTTT	CASSIDTAGTQYF
15	.	.	TRBJ1-5	TRBV4-2	TGTGCCAGCAGCCAAGTCCAGGTTAGCAATCAGCCCCAGCATTTT	CASSQVQVSNQPQHF
13	.	.	TRBJ2-2	TRBV7-3	TGTGCCAGCAGCTCCATAATGGGCCGGGAGCTGTTTTTT	CASSSIMGRELFF
14	.	.	TRBJ2-1	TRBV5-1	TGCGCCAGCAGCATATCTGGGACTCGGAATGAGCAGTTCTTC	CASSISGTRNEQFF
15	.	.	TRBJ2-7	TRBV4-2	TGTGCCAGCAGCCCCCAGGGTGCATTATTCTACGAGCAGTACTTC	CASSPQGALFYEQYF
17	.	TRBD2	TRBJ2-3	TRBV29-1	TGCAGCGTTGAAGTGTTCGGGACTAGCGGAGGATCGGACGCGCAGTATTTT	CSVEVFGTSGGSDAQYF
14	.	.	TRBJ2-2	TRBV5-1	TGCGCCAGCAGCCGACTAACCCACACCGGGGAGCTGTTTTTT	CASSRLTHTGELFF
15	.	.	TRBJ2-5	TRBV5-4	TGTGCCAGCAGCTTGGGGGCGGGGAGCCAAGAGACCCAGTACTTC	CASSLGAGSQETQYF
16	.	.	TRBJ2-2	TRBV29-1	TGCAGCGCTAAGCCTAAGGCCCCTGAGGGCACCGGGGAGCTGTTTTTT	CSAKPKAPEGTGELFF
14	.	TRBD1	TRBJ2-7	TRBV6-1	TGTGCCAGCAGTGAGGGACAGGCAAATTACGAGCAGTACTTC	CASSEGQANYEQYF
15	.	.	TRBJ2-4	TRBV4-2	TGTGCCAGCAGCCTCAGTCCCTTAGCCAAAAACATTCAGTACTTC	CASSLSPLAKNIQYF
15	.	.	TRBJ2-7	TRBV5-1	TGCGCCAGCAGCTTGAGTCCGACACTCCTCTCGGAGCAGTACTTC	CASSLSPTLLSEQYF
14	.	TRBD2	TRBJ2-7	TRBV28	TGTGCCAGCAGCTTAGCGGGAGTTAACTACGAGCAGTACTTC	CASSLAGVNYEQYF
15	.	TRBD2	TRBJ2-7	TRBV2	TGTGCCAGCAGTGGGGGGACTAGCGAGTTCTACGAGCAGTACTTC	CASSGGTSEFYEQYF
13	.	.	TRBJ1-2	TRBV28	TGTGCCAGCAGTTTGCAGGGTGGCTATGGCTACACCTTC	CASSLQGGYGYTF